The rows below give T cell receptor beta chains drawn from one sample of a study of memory CD4+ T cells and cytomegalovirus serostatus. Profiling relied on immunoSEQ multiplex PCR, and the TCRdb table lists in-frame clones only, not all of them. The profile shows approximately 50,000 clones, about 78% of them singletons. The specimen was memory CD4+ T cells from blood. The receptor source for this set is an adult in good health and CMV-seronegative. Each CDR3 is given with its conserved first and last residue. D genes are given only for firm matches. Clone size is not always given. Where it is, it says once, few, many or a class for expanded clones.

clone_size d_call j_call v_call cdr3_nt cdr3_aa
NA NA TRBJ2-3 TRBV18 TGTGCCAGCTCACAGGGAACAGATACGCAGTATTTT CASSQGTDTQYF
NA TRBD2 TRBJ2-1 TRBV28 TGTGCCAGCAGAACCACTAGCGGGAGAGTAAATGAGCAGTTCTTC CASRTTSGRVNEQFF
NA NA TRBJ2-5 TRBV27 TGTGCCAGCACGGGCTCATCCTCCGAGACCCAGTACTTC CASTGSSSETQYF
few NA TRBJ2-2 TRBV18 TGTGCCAGCTCACCACCGAACTCAGGGCTGGGCGGGGAGCTGTTTTTT CASSPPNSGLGGELFF
few TRBD1 TRBJ1-5 TRBV30 TGTGCCTGGAGCTCCGGACAGGGGGCATGGCAGCCCCAGCATTTT CAWSSGQGAWQPQHF
few TRBD1 TRBJ1-1 TRBV5-1 TGCGCCAGCAGCCTAACCAGGGGGAGTAGGAACACTGAAGCTTTCTTT CASSLTRGSRNTEAFF
NA NA TRBJ2-2 TRBV28 TGTGCCAGCGGCAAGGCGGGGCGCGGATCCGGGGAGCTGTTTTTT CASGKAGRGSGELFF
NA NA TRBJ1-5 TRBV6-5 TGTGCCAGCAGTTACGGAGGGGGGGATCAGCCCCAGCATTTT CASSYGGGDQPQHF
NA NA TRBJ2-5 TRBV28 TGTGCCAGCAGTTCCCCCGAGACCCAGTACTTC CASSSPETQYF
NA TRBD2 TRBJ2-5 TRBV5-4 TGTGCCAGCAGCTTAGGAGCGGGAGCGGGCCAGGTGGAGACCCAGTACTTC CASSLGAGAGQVETQYF
NA TRBD2 TRBJ2-1 TRBV18 TGTGCCAGCTCACCAGGGACTAGCGGGAGTGGAGAGCAGTTCTTC CASSPGTSGSGEQFF
NA TRBD1 TRBJ2-7 TRBV2 TGTGCCAGTGAAAGACAGGGCCGATCCTACGAGCAGTACTTC CASERQGRSYEQYF
NA TRBD2 TRBJ2-3 TRBV6-1 TGTGCCAGCAGTGAAGGAGCGGGAGGGCCATATGGAGATACGCAGTATTTT CASSEGAGGPYGDTQYF
NA NA TRBJ2-3 TRBV20-1 TGCAGTGCTACTCATGGGGATACGCAGTATTTT CSATHGDTQYF
few TRBD2 TRBJ2-7 TRBV10-1 TGCGCCAGCAGTGGTAATAGCGGGAGAAAGTACTTC CASSGNSGRKYF
once NA TRBJ2-1 TRBV6-4 TGTGCCAGCAGTGACTCGAGTCGAGGGCCGGTGCAGTTCTTC CASSDSSRGPVQFF
NA TRBD1 TRBJ2-7 TRBV5-4 TGTGCCAGCAGCCACGGGACAGGGGGCTCCAGCTCCTACGAGCAGTACTTC CASSHGTGGSSSYEQYF
NA TRBD1 TRBJ2-5 TRBV2 TGTGCCAGCAGTGATGCCGGGACAGGGGGCGAGACCCAGTACTTC CASSDAGTGGETQYF
NA TRBD1 TRBJ1-1 TRBV19 TGTGCCACTCAGACCGGGACAGGTCATTACGAAGCTTTCTTT CATQTGTGHYEAFF
NA TRBD2 TRBJ2-7 TRBV11-2 TGTGCCAGCAGCTTAGTACTCAGTGGTATAGCGGGAGGCAAGTACTTC CASSLVLSGIAGGKYF
NA TRBD2 TRBJ2-2 TRBV9 TGTGCCAGCAGCGTAGGTGGGGGCTTTAGCGGGAGGTCCGGCGGGGAGCTGTTTTTT CASSVGGGFSGRSGGELFF
NA NA TRBJ1-5 TRBV28 TGTGCCAGCAGCCAAGTAGGGGGTGGCAATCAGCCCCAGCATTTT CASSQVGGGNQPQHF
NA NA TRBJ1-4 TRBV30 TGTGCCTGGAGTGTAGGGGGGGCCGATGAAAAACTGTTTTTT CAWSVGGADEKLFF
NA NA TRBJ1-1 TRBV28 TGTGCCAGCAGTTTAGTAGCTTTTAGCACTGAAGCTTTCTTT CASSLVAFSTEAFF
medium-sized NA TRBJ1-1 TRBV21-1 TGTGCCAGCAGCAAAGTATTCAGGGGCCGGACTGAAGCTTTCTTT CASSKVFRGRTEAFF
few NA TRBJ1-1 TRBV5-5 TGTGCCAGCAGCTTATCTCCGGGCCCTGAAGCTTTCTTT CASSLSPGPEAFF
NA NA TRBJ1-4 TRBV5-1 TGCGCCAGCAGCTTGAGGGCTGACGGGGGAAAACTGTTTTTT CASSLRADGGKLFF
NA NA TRBJ1-4 TRBV6-1 TGTGCCAGCAGTGAAGACTTCAGGGCAGCAACTAATGAAAAACTGTTTTTT CASSEDFRAATNEKLFF
once NA TRBJ2-1 TRBV19 TGTGCCAGTAGTATAGGGATGGGTCTACGCGAGCAGTTCTTC CASSIGMGLREQFF
NA NA TRBJ2-1 TRBV5-8 TGTGCCAGCACCAGCTCGCTCGGGTGGAAAAATGAGCAGTTCTTC CASTSSLGWKNEQFF
NA TRBD2 TRBJ2-1 TRBV30 TGTGCCTTACGCGCTAGCGGTCACAATGAGCAGTTCTTC CALRASGHNEQFF
NA NA TRBJ1-3 TRBV6-1 TGTGCCAGCAGCGAGCGGGCAGCTGGAAACACCATATATTTT CASSERAAGNTIYF